Each of the 28 T cell receptor beta chains below was sequenced from the same sample in a study of cytomegalovirus exposure and HLA in healthy donors. Sequenced by immunoSEQ multiplex PCR; TCRdb stores in-frame clones only, minus some. Here the sample spans 100,000 to 150,000 clones, approximately 89% being singletons. Sequenced: PBMCs. All receptors come from a young woman in good health and CMV-seronegative.

CDR3 in DNA: TGCGCCAGCAGCCGAGGGAGCGAAACACAGTATTTT. The encoded protein is CASSRGSETQYF. The genes are TRBV5-1 and TRBJ2-3; TRBD2 is a possible D gene (5 bases). Germline V gene data show CDR1 as SGHRS and CDR2 as YFSETQ. Trimming took off 4 bases at V and 12 bases at J, with 15 bases between the two ends. The CDR3 loop spans 12 amino acids.

About this clone: Other DNA sequences in this sample translate to the same CDR3. The gene calls are TRBV5-1 and TRBJ2-3, with 13 bases lining up with TRBD2. V gave up 3 bases and J gave up 2 bases; unmatched junction bases: 3. The CDR3 runs 16 residues. Germline V gives CDR1 SGHRS, CDR2 YFSETQ. The CDR3 loop reads CASSSGLAGATDTQYF. The DNA of the CDR3 is TGCGCCAGCAGCTCCGGACTAGCGGGGGCCACAGATACGCAGTATTTT.

V usage is TRBV6-1 and J usage is TRBJ1-2, with 9 bases fitting TRBD1. With V trimmed by 6 bases and J by 11 bases, 13 bases remained unmatched. The germline gives CDR1 MNHNS, CDR2 SASEGT. The CDR3 spans 14 residues. This chain's CDR3 is CASRWTGTGSGYTF. The CDR3 DNA reads TGTGCCAGCAGATGGACCGGGACAGGGTCGGGATACACCTTC.

As DNA, the CDR3 is TGCGCCAGCAGCCAATTATTCGGGACAGGGGGTGAAAAACTGTTTTTT. This encodes CASSQLFGTGGEKLFF. The rearrangement joins TRBV4-1 to TRBJ1-4; 11 bases fit TRBD1. The ends lost 2 bases at V and 7 bases at J; junction bases unmatched: 6. The germline V gene encodes CDR1 MGHRA and CDR2 YSYEKL. The CDR3 length is 16 residues.

This chain connects TRBV13 to TRBJ2-2, with D possibly TRBD2 on 5 matching bases. Trimming left V 8 bases short and J 6 bases short, with 7 bases between. CDR1 PRHDT and CDR2 FYEKMQ come from the germline V gene (reference sequence). This CDR3 region has 11 residues. This chain's CDR3 is CASRGSGELFF. The CDR3 DNA follows: TGTGCCAGCCGAGGGTCCGGGGAGCTGTTTTTT.

CDR3 bases: TGTGCCAGCATTCAGGGGACAGGGGTCACCGGGGAGCTGTTTTTT. Translating gives CASIQGTGVTGELFF. This chain uses TRBV6-6 with TRBJ2-2, with 10 nucleotides matching TRBD1. CDR3 size: 15 residues. V lost 7 bases, J lost 4 bases, and 6 bases stayed unmatched. The germline CDR1 and CDR2 sequences are MNHNY and SVGAGI (reference sequence).

The V and J genes are TRBV2 and TRBJ2-1, with D possibly TRBD2 on 6 matching bases. Germline V CDR1 and CDR2: SNHLY, FYNNEI. V lost 2 bases and J 8 bases, leaving 22 bases between the germline ends. The CDR3 has 17 residues. The CDR3 region has the DNA TGTGCCAGCAGTGAATTGGGACTGAGAGGGTACTCGCATGAGCAGTTCTTC. This gives the protein CASSELGLRGYSHEQFF.

The rearrangement links TRBV18 to TRBJ1-1; D gene ambiguous. V was shortened by 1 base and J by 4 bases, with 22 bases between the two germline ends. CDR1 is KGHSH and CDR2 is LQKENI in the germline V gene. The CDR3 runs to 18 residues. DNA of the CDR3: TGTGCCAGCTCACCACTCGCGGCCCTTAAAAATACCGCCACTGAAGCTTTCTTT. It codes for CASSPLAALKNTATEAFF.

The chain has TRBV12-5 and TRBJ1-1, with 8 positions matching TRBD1. V was clipped by 2 bases and J by 10 bases; unmatched bases: 12. Per germline, CDR1 LGHNT and CDR2 FRNRAP. CDR3 size: 15 residues. The CDR3 nucleotides are TGTGCTAGTGGTTTGATACGGACAGGGCATATCGGAGCTTTCTTT. Translated, it gives CASGLIRTGHIGAFF.

The gene calls are TRBV29-1 and TRBJ1-3; 7 nucleotides line up with TRBD1. Per the germline V gene, CDR1 is SQVTM and CDR2 is ANQGSEA. CDR3 length equals 15 residues. The V and J ends lost 7 bases and 5 bases, in that order; junction bases with no gene match: 14. CDR3 residues: CSAETEGQTRNTIYF. CDR3 nucleotide sequence: TGCAGCGCCGAAACTGAGGGACAGACTAGAAACACCATATATTTT.

The CDR3 is CASSLGQGVSEQYF. Written as DNA, the CDR3 is TGTGCCAGCAGTTTGGGCCAGGGGGTCTCTGAGCAGTACTTC. This chain uses TRBV27 with TRBJ2-7, with 7 bases aligning to TRBD1. Germline trimming cut 3 bases from V and 7 bases from J; bases unmatched to any gene: 9. This CDR3 spans 14 amino acids. The germline CDR1 and CDR2 sequences are MNHEY and SMNVEV (reference sequence).

The chain uses TRBV28 and TRBJ1-1; 7 bases fit TRBD1. CDR3 length: 15 amino acids. V lost 1 base and J lost 2; bases outside the gene matches: 4. Germline loops: CDR1 MDHEN, CDR2 SYDVKM. In DNA form, the CDR3 reads TGTGCCAGCAGTTTATCATACAGGGGTAACACTGAAGCTTTCTTT. Encoded protein: CASSLSYRGNTEAFF.

V is TRBV9 and J is TRBJ2-3, with 7 bases matching TRBD1. Trimming removed 0 bases from V and 2 bases from J; junction bases left unmatched: 3. The CDR3 totals 15 residues. In germline, CDR1 is SGDLS, CDR2 YYNGEE. DNA for the CDR3: TGTGCCAGCAGCGTAGGACAGGGATACACAGATACGCAGTATTTT. Its protein is CASSVGQGYTDTQYF.

The chain couples TRBV7-9 to TRBJ1-5, with D uncertain. Deletions cut 0 bases from V and 0 bases from J, with 12 bases between. This CDR3 has 17 residues. Germline V gene sequence: CDR1 SEHNR, CDR2 FQNEAQ (reference sequence). CDR3 amino acids: CASSLAKPDYSNQPQHF. The CDR3 nucleotides read TGTGCCAGCAGCTTAGCGAAGCCAGACTATAGCAATCAGCCCCAGCATTTT.

This chain connects TRBV4-2 to TRBJ1-6; no clear D. The CDR3 is 15 residues long. V gave up 0 bases and J gave up 6 bases, with 9 bases separating them. Germline loops: CDR1 LGHNA, CDR2 YNFKEQ. CDR3 region: CASSQDHRVNSPLHF. The CDR3 coding sequence is TGTGCCAGCAGCCAAGATCATCGGGTTAATTCACCCCTCCACTTT.

This rearrangement joins TRBV15 to TRBJ1-2; D gene unclear. V gave up 0 bases and J gave up 8 bases, with 7 bases separating them. The CDR3 is 12 amino acids. The V gene's germline CDR1 is LNHNV and CDR2 YYDKDF (reference sequence). CDR3 coding DNA: TGTGCCACCAGCAGAGATTGGGCGGGCTACACCTTC. Its protein is CATSRDWAGYTF. Filled out from reference TRBV15 and TRBJ1-2, the complete variable domain reads DAMVIQNPRYQVTQFGKPVTLSCSQTLNHNVMYWYQQKSSQAPKLLFHYYDKDFNNEADTPDNFQSRRPNTSFCFLDIRSPGLGDTAMYLCATSRDWAGYTFGSGTRLTVV.

The genes are TRBV4-1 and TRBJ2-5; the match to TRBD2 covers 8 bases. J was trimmed by 5 bases and V by 2 bases; bases with no gene match: 7. The CDR3 spans 15 residues. Germline lookup yields CDR1 MGHRA and CDR2 YSYEKL. CDR3 coding DNA: TGCGCCAGCAGCCAACCGGGAGGGCGATTGGAGACCCAGTACTTC. As protein: CASSQPGGRLETQYF.

This clone appeared once. The chain joins TRBV7-2 to TRBJ2-5; TRBD1 is a possible D gene (5 bases). Germline CDR1 SGHTA, CDR2 FQGNSA. V was pared by 5 bases and J by 3 bases, with 13 bases between. The CDR3 covers 14 residues. CDR3 in DNA: TGTGCCAGCAGCCACCAGGGCAGCAAAGAGACCCAGTACTTC. It specifies CASSHQGSKETQYF.

This chain connects TRBV4-2 to TRBJ2-7; TRBD2 matches 7 bases. The CDR3 sequence is 19 residues long. Trimming removed 0 bases from V and 5 bases from J; junction bases left unmatched: 19. The germline CDR1 and CDR2 sequences are LGHNA and YNFKEQ. The CDR3 is CASSQDWSGASSTADEQYF. The CDR3 nucleotides read TGTGCCAGCAGCCAAGATTGGAGCGGGGCCTCGAGTACGGCGGACGAGCAGTACTTC.

The CDR3 protein is CASRMGGASYGYTF. CDR3 DNA: TGTGCCAGCAGAATGGGGGGAGCTAGCTATGGCTACACCTTC. The chain recombines TRBV6-5 with TRBJ1-2; weak D call: TRBD1 (5 bases). The CDR3 extends over 14 amino acids. The germline CDR1 and CDR2 sequences are MNHEY and SVGAGI. V lost 6 bases and J lost 4, with 15 bases in between.

The genes are TRBV2 and TRBJ2-5, with D possibly being TRBD1 (6 bases). The CDR3 runs 12 residues. V was pared by 6 bases and J by 2 bases, with 7 bases between. CDR1 SNHLY and CDR2 FYNNEI come from the germline V gene. DNA of the CDR3: TGTGCCAGCAGGGACAGACAAGAGACCCAGTACTTC. Protein sequence: CASRDRQETQYF.

This clone was seen once. This chain uses TRBV4-1 with TRBJ2-3; 7 bases align to TRBD2. With 2 bases clipped from V and 5 bases from J, the junction kept 13 bases outside the gene matches. This CDR3 region has 17 residues. Per the germline V gene, CDR1 is MGHRA and CDR2 is YSYEKL. The CDR3 coding sequence is TGCGCCAGCAGCCAATCCGCCGGGAGGACTATAAAAGATACGCAGTATTTT. Amino acid sequence: CASSQSAGRTIKDTQYF.

A single count supports this clone. This chain joins TRBV21-1 and TRBJ1-1; the table's D gene call, TRBD1, was not cross checked with the DNA. TRBV21-1 is a known pseudogene. The CDR3 has 18 residues. CDR3: CASSAVRGQGRMNTEAFF. CDR3 DNA sequence: TGTGCCAGCAGCGCCGTGAGAGGACAGGGTCGAATGAACACTGAAGCTTTCTTT.

This chain uses TRBV10-3 with TRBJ2-7; D uncertain. In germline, CDR1 is ENHRY, CDR2 SYGVKD. The CDR3 is 12 residues long. V was trimmed by 0 bases and J by 4 bases, leaving 4 bases between them. CDR3 amino acids: CAISESLYEQYF. The CDR3 region has the DNA TGTGCCATCAGTGAGTCTCTGTACGAGCAGTACTTC.

This sequence joins TRBV14 and TRBJ2-7, with 8 bases fitting TRBD2. CDR1 and CDR2 from the germline V gene are SGHDN and FVKESK. With V trimmed by 6 bases and J by 3 bases, 13 bases remained unmatched. This CDR3 region has 16 residues. CDR3 sequence: CASSPGGGLGNYEQYF. The CDR3 bases are TGTGCCAGCAGTCCCGGCGGGGGGTTAGGAAACTACGAGCAGTACTTC.

J is TRBJ2-2 and V is TRBV5-1; possibly TRBD1 for D (6 bases). From germline, CDR1 is SGHRS and CDR2 YFSETQ. V was cut by 4 bases and J by 0 bases, with 10 bases left in between. This CDR3 region has 15 residues. This CDR3 is CASSPGQTNTGELFF. The CDR3 DNA sequence: TGCGCCAGCAGCCCGGGACAAACGAACACCGGGGAGCTGTTTTTT.

As concerns this clone: No conserved phenylalanine or tryptophan is present at the end of the CDR3, so a read error is the likely explanation. It is unclear where the CDR3 begins or ends on the DNA, so no DNA is shown, and the CDR3 is as TCRdb lists it. This chain connects TRBV10-3 to TRBJ1-3; no DNA check was done on the table's D call, TRBD1. The CDR3 region is 13 residues in length, termini included. CDR1 is ENHRY, CDR2 SYGVKD, per germline. Here the CDR3 reads CAISDVLGTGDSI.

This chain joins TRBV2 and TRBJ1-1, with D maybe TRBD1 (5 bases). The CDR3 runs 13 residues. Between the trimmed V and J ends, which lost 3 bases and 1 base, there was a span of 6 bases. Germline V CDR1 and CDR2: SNHLY, FYNNEI. CDR3 sequence reads: CASSDQGNTEAFF. In nucleotides, the CDR3 is TGTGCCAGCAGTGATCAGGGGAACACTGAAGCTTTCTTT.